Below are 25 T cell receptor beta chains sequenced from a single sample in a study of cytomegalovirus exposure and HLA in healthy donors. Use of 60 Vbeta and 13 Jbeta primers characterized the PCR. Generated by immunoSEQ multiplex PCR, the TCRdb table keeps only in-frame clones and is missing some. The sample holds 110,000 to 150,000 clones, about 77% seen once. Specimen: PBMCs. Receptor source: a male donor in good health and CMV-seronegative.

The CDR3 spells CASSSSWAPETQYF. DNA of the CDR3: TGTGCCAGCAGCAGTTCCTGGGCACCAGAGACCCAGTACTTC. V gene TRBV27 combines with J gene TRBJ2-5; unclear D gene. The CDR3 sequence is 14 residues long. The V gene's germline CDR1 is MNHEY and CDR2 SMNVEV (reference sequence). Trimming took 6 bases from V and 4 from J, leaving 15 bases between them.

The rearrangement links TRBV30 to TRBJ1-5; D is perhaps TRBD1 (5 bases). V dropped 2 bases and J dropped 6 bases, with 11 bases sitting between them. This CDR3 region has 13 residues. Germline-derived CDR1 and CDR2 are GTSNPN and SVGIG (reference sequence). CDR3: CAWSLRGGQPQHF. For the CDR3, the DNA is TGTGCCTGGAGTCTAAGGGGAGGTCAGCCCCAGCATTTT.

The chain uses TRBV6-6 and TRBJ1-2, with D uncertain. The CDR3 covers 13 residues. V lost 1 base to trimming and J lost 3 bases, with 6 bases between them. Germline V gives CDR1 MNHNY, CDR2 SVGAGI (reference sequence). CDR3 amino acids: CASSYLADYGYTF. DNA of the CDR3: TGTGCCAGCAGTTACTTGGCGGACTATGGCTACACCTTC.

The V and J genes are TRBV13 and TRBJ2-2, with 14 bases identical to TRBD2. V shed 5 bases and J 5 bases; nucleotides not matched to a gene: 7. Germline loops: CDR1 PRHDT, CDR2 FYEKMQ (reference sequence). The CDR3 has 17 amino acids. The CDR3 sequence: CASSKGLAGVRTGELFF. The CDR3 DNA is TGTGCCAGCAGCAAGGGACTAGCGGGAGTACGGACCGGGGAGCTGTTTTTT.

The CDR3 DNA is TGTGCCAGTGAACAGGGTAACGAGCAGTACTTC. This sequence encodes CASEQGNEQYF. This chain connects TRBV19 to TRBJ2-7, with D tentatively TRBD1 (6 bases). Trimming cost V 8 bases and J 5 bases, with 10 bases left between them. Germline CDR1 and CDR2: LNHDA and SQIVND (reference sequence). There are 11 residues in the CDR3.

The table lists this clone with a count of one. This chain uses TRBV2 with TRBJ2-1, with D unclear. Germline V lookup: CDR1 SNHLY, CDR2 FYNNEI. The CDR3 is 12 residues long. Trimming cost V 5 bases and J 4 bases, with 6 bases left between them. For the CDR3, the DNA is TGTGCCAGCAGTACAGAGTACAATGAGCAGTTCTTC. Translation: CASSTEYNEQFF.

The V call is TRBV11-2, the J call TRBJ2-4; D may be TRBD1 (5 bases). Trimming took off 4 bases at V and 5 bases at J, with 9 bases between the two ends. Germline V gene data show CDR1 as SGHAT and CDR2 as FQNNGV. The CDR3 loop spans 13 amino acids. Here the CDR3 reads CASSSTGENIQYF. The CDR3 DNA is TGTGCCAGCAGCTCTACAGGTGAAAACATTCAGTACTTC. The full variable domain, in which reference TRBV11-2 and TRBJ2-4 provide the parts outside the CDR3, is EAGVAQSPRYKIIEKRQSVAFWCNPISGHATLYWYQQILGQGPKLLIQFQNNGVVDDSQLPKDRFSAERLKGVDSTLKIQPAKLEDSAVYLCASSSTGENIQYFGAGTRLSVL.

The chain recombines TRBV27 with TRBJ2-7; 11 bases map to TRBD1. Trimming cost V 4 bases and J 9 bases; bases outside gene matches: 8. CDR1 and CDR2 (germline): MNHEY, SMNVEV (reference sequence). This CDR3 region has 14 residues. As DNA, the CDR3 is TGTGCCAGCAGTTGGAAACCGGGACAGGGGGTGCAGTACTTC. Translating gives CASSWKPGQGVQYF.

This clone was found a few times. The chain links TRBV28 to TRBJ2-7, with D hard to call. This CDR3 has 14 amino acids. V was shortened by 5 bases and J by 0 bases, with 11 bases between the two germline ends. Germline lookup yields CDR1 MDHEN and CDR2 SYDVKM. CDR3 nucleotides: TGTGCCAGCAGTACTATAGCCCTCTCCTACGAGCAGTACTTC. It codes for CASSTIALSYEQYF.

The rearrangement joins TRBV14 to TRBJ2-5; D perhaps matches TRBD2 (5 bases). The CDR3 is 18 residues long. Per germline, CDR1 SGHDN and CDR2 FVKESK. V shed 4 bases and J shed 5 bases, with 26 bases lying between them. The CDR3 here is CASSPRTPYALTAETQYF. The CDR3 DNA reads TGTGCCAGCAGCCCGCGGACTCCTTATGCCCTCACCGCGGAGACCCAGTACTTC.

The V gene is TRBV11-3, the J gene TRBJ2-1; the D is unclear. V lost 0 bases and J lost 4, with 19 bases in between. The CDR3 is 18 amino acids. The germline CDR1 and CDR2 sequences are SGHNT and YENEEA. The CDR3 sequence: CASSLDLLENPQYNEQFF. The CDR3 bases are TGTGCCAGCAGCTTAGATCTCCTGGAGAATCCCCAATACAATGAGCAGTTCTTC.

The J gene is TRBJ2-1, the V gene TRBV6-1, with 10 bases aligning to TRBD1. V lost 11 bases, J lost 4 bases, and 8 bases stayed unmatched. The CDR3 covers 14 residues. CDR1 is MNHNS, CDR2 SASEGT, per germline. CDR3 sequence (DNA): TGTGCCGGGTGCCGGGACAGGGGTTACAATGAGCAGTTCTTC. This encodes CAGCRDRGYNEQFF.

This clone has just a few counts. The chain combines TRBV18 with TRBJ2-5; D is undetermined. V gave up 0 bases and J gave up 4 bases, with 15 bases separating them. The CDR3 sequence is 16 residues long. Germline CDR1 and CDR2: KGHSH and LQKENI. DNA for the CDR3: TGTGCCAGCTCACCACCGAGCCAGGAAGTACGAGAGACCCAGTACTTC. It translates to CASSPPSQEVRETQYF.

This sequence joins TRBV6-6 and TRBJ2-1, with 10 bases lining up with TRBD2. CDR1 and CDR2 (germline): MNHNY, SVGAGI (reference sequence). The CDR3 has 16 residues. Germline trimming cut 5 bases from V and 9 bases from J; bases unmatched to any gene: 13. In nucleotides, the CDR3 is TGTGCCAGCAGTCCACAGGGGCTAGCGGGAGTCGGTGAGCAGTTCTTC. This translates into CASSPQGLAGVGEQFF.

In regard to this clone: Its ends do not fully match the called genes, so a read error is possible. CDR3: CASSLTGLSSGANGLTF. The CDR3 DNA follows: TGTGCCAGCAGCTTGACAGGGCTCAGCTCTGGGGCCAACGGCCTGACTTTC. The chain has TRBV7-8 and TRBJ2-6, with 7 bases matching TRBD1. The V gene's germline CDR1 is SGHVS and CDR2 FQNEAQ. This CDR3 is built from 17 residues. Looking up the rest from reference TRBV7-8 and TRBJ2-6 gives the full variable domain: GAGVSQSPRYKVAKRGQDVALRCDPISGHVSLFWYQQALGQGPEFLTYFQNEAQLDKSGLPSDRFFAERPEGSVSTLKIQRTQQEDSAVYLCASSLTGLSSGANGLTFGAGSRLTVL.

V usage is TRBV19 and J usage is TRBJ2-4; 11 bases are shared with TRBD2. CDR1 and CDR2 (germline): LNHDA, SQIVND (reference sequence). The CDR3 length is 20 residues. The V and J ends lost 4 bases and 6 bases, in that order; junction bases with no gene match: 20. The CDR3 sequence is CASSKKPTSGGVLSVNIQYF. The CDR3 DNA sequence: TGTGCCAGTAGTAAAAAACCTACTAGCGGGGGAGTGTTATCGGTAAACATTCAGTACTTC.

The chain recombines TRBV7-2 with TRBJ2-5; D might be TRBD2 (7 bases). CDR1 and CDR2 (germline): SGHTA, FQGNSA. V was clipped by 3 bases and J by 2 bases, with 13 bases between them. CDR3 length: 15 amino acids. The CDR3 region is CASSFMRGGQETQYF. In DNA form, the CDR3 reads TGTGCCAGCAGCTTCATGAGGGGGGGGCAAGAGACCCAGTACTTC.

The chain links TRBV27 to TRBJ1-6; D not certain. The CDR3 loop spans 14 amino acids. The V gene's germline CDR1 is MNHEY and CDR2 SMNVEV (reference sequence). V lost 6 bases and J 9 bases, leaving 15 bases between the germline ends. CDR3 in amino acids: CASRMTHSTSPLHF. CDR3 sequence (DNA): TGTGCCAGCAGAATGACACATAGTACTTCACCCCTCCACTTT.

V gene TRBV2 combines with J gene TRBJ2-2; 7 bases align to TRBD1. The CDR3 contains 13 residues. Germline assignment: CDR1 SNHLY and CDR2 FYNNEI. The J segment lost 2 bases and the V segment lost 8 bases, leaving 2 bases of the junction unmatched. The CDR3 nucleotides read TGTGCCAGCCGACAGGGTAACACCGGGGAGCTGTTTTTT. Its translation is CASRQGNTGELFF. The variable domain in full, completed from reference TRBV2 and TRBJ2-2, reads EPEVTQTPSHQVTQMGQEVILRCVPISNHLYFYWYRQILGQKVEFLVSFYNNEISEKSEIFDDQFSVERPDGSNFTLKIRSTKLEDSAMYFCASRQGNTGELFFGEGSRLTVL.

The chain links TRBV27 to TRBJ1-1, with 7 bases identical to TRBD1. Per germline, CDR1 MNHEY and CDR2 SMNVEV (reference sequence). CDR3 length: 13 amino acids. J was trimmed by 4 bases and V by 4 bases; bases with no gene match: 3. CDR3 DNA: TGTGCCAGCAGTTCGCGACAGGGCACTGAAGCTTTCTTT. It yields the protein CASSSRQGTEAFF.

This chain joins TRBV5-1 and TRBJ2-5; 10 bases align to TRBD2. Losses at the gene ends were 5 bases for V and 4 bases for J; bases not matched to a gene: 8. The CDR3 is made up of 15 amino acids. The germline V gene has CDR1 SGHRS and CDR2 YFSETQ. CDR3 sequence: CASRPASGSSETQYF. CDR3 sequence (DNA): TGCGCCAGCAGACCGGCTAGCGGGAGCTCAGAGACCCAGTACTTC.

V usage is TRBV2 and J usage is TRBJ1-2; the D gene is possibly TRBD1 (6 bases). The V gene's germline CDR1 is SNHLY and CDR2 FYNNEI. V lost 6 bases and J lost 2, with 13 bases in between. The CDR3 has 14 residues. The CDR3 nucleotides read TGTGCCAGCAGCAAGAAGACAGGAAACTATGGCTACACCTTC. It translates to CASSKKTGNYGYTF. Combining the CDR3 with reference TRBV2 and TRBJ1-2 gives the whole variable domain EPEVTQTPSHQVTQMGQEVILRCVPISNHLYFYWYRQILGQKVEFLVSFYNNEISEKSEIFDDQFSVERPDGSNFTLKIRSTKLEDSAMYFCASSKKTGNYGYTFGSGTRLTVV.

V is TRBV6-6 and J is TRBJ1-1, with D maybe TRBD1 (5 bases). The CDR3 consists of 13 residues. Germline CDR1 is MNHNY and CDR2 is SVGAGI (reference sequence). Trimming cost V 6 bases and J 1 base, with 9 bases left between them. The DNA for the CDR3 is TGTGCCAGCAGATTGACAGAGAACACTGAAGCTTTCTTT. Amino acid sequence: CASRLTENTEAFF.

The V and J genes are TRBV27 and TRBJ1-1; TRBD1 aligns across 8 bases. Germline V gene data show CDR1 as MNHEY and CDR2 as SMNVEV (reference sequence). The CDR3 has 16 residues. Trimming took 8 bases from V and 3 from J; bases not matched to a gene: 14. The CDR3 bases are TGTGCCAGCTCCCGGGGGGCAGGGGGCTGGGACACTGAAGCTTTCTTT. Amino acids: CASSRGAGGWDTEAFF.

This rearrangement joins TRBV2 to TRBJ1-6, with 9 bases fitting TRBD1. Losses at the gene ends were 7 bases for V and 8 bases for J; bases not matched to a gene: 6. Germline V CDR1 and CDR2: SNHLY, FYNNEI. CDR3 size: 14 residues. Here the CDR3 reads CASTLQGAYSPLHF. For the CDR3, the DNA is TGTGCCAGCACTTTACAGGGGGCATATTCACCCCTCCACTTT.